This T cell receptor (beta chain) stems from a study of PD-L1 blockade in urothelial cancer. Trimming left V 0 bases short and J 1 base short, with 7 bases between. The CDR3 is 15 amino acids. In germline, CDR1 is SGHRS, CDR2 YFSETQ. This clone has just a few counts. Other DNA sequences of this sample code for an identical CDR3. This table comes from immunoSEQ multiplex PCR, and its TCRdb copy is limited to in-frame clones, with some not included. The table shows fewer than 130,000 clones, with about 85% occurring only once. This rearrangement joins TRBV5-1 to TRBJ2-2; TRBD1 is a possible D gene (6 bases). Here the sequenced sample was PBMCs, taken around atezolizumab (anti-PD-L1) treatment. This TCR was sampled from a man aged 45-65 years with urothelial cancer. The CDR3 here is CASSLGGQNTGELFF. The CDR3 DNA reads as TGCGCCAGCAGCTTGGGGGGACAGAACACCGGGGAGCTGTTTTTT.